What follows are 26 T cell receptor beta chains derived from one specimen sequenced in a study of T cell responses to AZD1222 COVID-19 vaccine. The method was immunoSEQ multiplex PCR; TCRdb's version includes in-frame clones alone and lacks a portion of them. The sample shows fewer than 200,000 clones, over 85% of them seen only once. The material sequenced was peripheral blood, taken on day 0 of AZD1222 vaccination. Every receptor here comes from an adult in good health.

J is TRBJ2-1 and V is TRBV30, with D perhaps TRBD2 (6 bases). Germline values: CDR1 GTSNPN, CDR2 SVGIG (reference sequence). This CDR3 is built from 13 residues. Between the trimmed V and J ends, which lost 2 bases and 9 bases, there was a span of 14 bases. The CDR3 loop is CAWSRGTESEQFF. The CDR3 coding sequence is TGTGCCTGGAGTCGCGGGACCGAGAGTGAGCAGTTCTTC.

The V call is TRBV30, the J call TRBJ1-6; 7 bases fit TRBD1. Germline CDR1 and CDR2: GTSNPN and SVGIG (reference sequence). Unmatched junction bases numbered 6, after V lost 5 bases and J lost 5 bases. The CDR3 has 14 residues. The CDR3 DNA is TGTGCCTGGCAACCGGGACAGAATAATTCACCCCTCCACTTT. Translated: CAWQPGQNNSPLHF.

The table lists this clone with a count of one. Here the CDR3 reads CASKGQVNTGELFF. The CDR3 nucleotides read TGTGCCAGCAAGGGACAGGTTAACACCGGGGAGCTGTTTTTT. This chain links TRBV7-2 with TRBJ2-2; TRBD1 agrees at 8 bases. Germline V lookup: CDR1 SGHTA, CDR2 FQGNSA. The V gene end was trimmed by 7 bases and the J gene end by 2 bases; junction bases not matched to a gene: 3. This CDR3 contains 14 residues.

This chain uses TRBV19 with TRBJ1-6; 7 bases match TRBD1. Germline V CDR1 and CDR2: LNHDA, SQIVND (reference sequence). The CDR3 has 14 residues. Losses at the gene ends were 1 base for V and 10 bases for J; bases not matched to a gene: 4. The DNA for the CDR3 is TGTGCCAGTAGTATAGCAGGGGGGAACTCACCCCTCCACTTT. It translates to CASSIAGGNSPLHF.

The rearrangement uses TRBV29-1 and TRBJ2-3; tentative D call: TRBD2 (5 bases). Germline V gene lookup returns CDR1 SQVTM and CDR2 ANQGSEA. V was cut by 4 bases and J by 2 bases, with 16 bases left in between. The CDR3 is 15 residues long. The CDR3 is CSVVSSSSYTDTQYF. The CDR3 nucleotides read TGCAGCGTTGTCTCCTCTAGCTCCTACACAGATACGCAGTATTTT.

This clone was seen only once. This sequence joins TRBV5-1 and TRBJ1-1; D gene ambiguous. V was shortened by 4 bases and J by 6 bases, with 13 bases between the two germline ends. Germline CDR1 reads SGHRS; CDR2 reads YFSETQ. The CDR3 contains 13 residues. The CDR3 DNA follows: TGCGCCAGCAGCCCCGGGCCGCGCGCTGAAGCTTTCTTT. It codes for CASSPGPRAEAFF.

The genes are TRBV5-4 and TRBJ1-4; 7 bases are shared with TRBD1. Germline values: CDR1 SGHNT, CDR2 YYREEE (reference sequence). V lost 2 bases to trimming and J lost 9 bases; unmatched junction nucleotides: 10. The CDR3 has 15 amino acids. The CDR3 sequence: CASSFSGTAIQKLFF. The CDR3 DNA follows: TGTGCCAGCAGCTTCTCCGGGACAGCGATTCAAAAACTGTTTTTT.

The rearrangement links TRBV6-5 to TRBJ1-1, with D unclear. V lost 7 bases to trimming and J lost 2 bases, with 8 bases between them. Per the germline V gene, CDR1 is MNHEY and CDR2 is SVGAGI. This CDR3 has 12 residues. The CDR3, as DNA: TGTGCCAGCAACACGGGCAACACTGAAGCTTTCTTT. Protein product: CASNTGNTEAFF.

The V gene is TRBV7-9, the J gene TRBJ1-5; D is undetermined. Germline V gene sequence: CDR1 SEHNR, CDR2 FQNEAQ (reference sequence). V lost 1 base, J lost 13 bases, and 11 bases lay in between. The CDR3 runs 12 residues. The CDR3 sequence: CASSLGDWGQHF. DNA for the CDR3: TGTGCCAGCAGCTTAGGGGATTGGGGTCAGCATTTT.

The chain couples TRBV27 to TRBJ1-6; D remains ambiguous. CDR1 MNHEY and CDR2 SMNVEV come from the germline V gene (reference sequence). V was pared by 2 bases and J by 5 bases, with 16 bases between. The CDR3 runs 17 residues. This CDR3 is CASSLRWRLDNNSPLHF. The CDR3 nucleotides are TGTGCCAGCAGTTTAAGGTGGAGACTTGACAATAATTCACCCCTCCACTTT.

The chain links TRBV7-9 to TRBJ1-4; D is possibly TRBD1 (6 bases). The CDR3 covers 15 residues. Trimming pared 6 bases from V and 3 bases from J, leaving 14 bases between. Germline V gene data show CDR1 as SEHNR and CDR2 as FQNEAQ (reference sequence). In DNA, the CDR3 is TGTGCCAGCAGATCCAGGGGAGCAGCTAATGAAAAACTGTTTTTT. Its translation: CASRSRGAANEKLFF.

J is TRBJ1-1 and V is TRBV11-3, with D hard to call. V was cut by 4 bases and J by 4 bases, with 10 bases left in between. Per the germline V gene, CDR1 is SGHNT and CDR2 is YENEEA. This CDR3 spans 13 amino acids. CDR3 region: CASSSGSGTEAFF. The CDR3 bases are TGTGCCAGCAGCTCGGGGTCGGGCACTGAAGCTTTCTTT.

CDR3 nucleotides: TGTGCCAGCAGCCCGAAGGCAACTAATGAAAAACTGTTTTTT. Residues: CASSPKATNEKLFF. This chain links TRBV7-8 with TRBJ1-4; D unresolved. Germline assignment: CDR1 SGHVS and CDR2 FQNEAQ. CDR3 length: 14 residues. The V and J ends lost 5 bases and 0 bases respectively, with 7 bases between them.

This chain connects TRBV20-1 to TRBJ1-2; maybe TRBD1 (6 bases). The CDR3 consists of 11 residues. Germline values: CDR1 DFQATT, CDR2 SNEGSKA (reference sequence). Trimming shortened V by 4 bases and J by 6 bases, and 9 bases separated the two germline ends. Here the CDR3 DNA reads TGCAGTGCTACCTCAGGGGATGGCTACACCTTC. Protein: CSATSGDGYTF.

This chain links TRBV1 with TRBJ2-1; the table's D call, TRBD2, was not checked against the DNA. TRBV1 is a recognized pseudogene. There are 15 residues in the CDR3. The CDR3 here is CTSSQRRGSYNEQFF. The CDR3 DNA is TGCACCAGCAGTCAAAGGAGAGGGTCGTACAATGAGCAGTTCTTC.

The genes are TRBV5-6 and TRBJ2-3, with TRBD2 identical over 13 bases. Germline V gene lookup returns CDR1 SGHDT and CDR2 YYEEEE. Losses at the gene ends were 3 bases for V and 6 bases for J; bases not matched to a gene: 10. CDR3 size: 17 residues. CDR3 sequence reads: CASSYWTSGSALDTQYF. The DNA for the CDR3 is TGTGCCAGCAGCTATTGGACTAGCGGGAGCGCCTTGGATACGCAGTATTTT.

The chain employs TRBV27 and TRBJ2-1; possibly TRBD1 for D (5 bases). CDR1 MNHEY and CDR2 SMNVEV come from the germline V gene (reference sequence). CDR3 size: 15 residues. Trimming pared 3 bases from V and 6 bases from J, leaving 15 bases between. The CDR3 spells CASSFSPRQSNEQFF. DNA for the CDR3: TGTGCCAGCAGTTTCTCCCCCCGACAGAGCAATGAGCAGTTCTTC.

The chain links TRBV15 to TRBJ1-1; a weak D match, TRBD1 (5 bases). This CDR3 is 15 amino acids long. CDR1 and CDR2 from the germline V gene are LNHNV and YYDKDF (reference sequence). V lost 4 bases and J 5 bases, leaving 17 bases between the germline ends. The CDR3 DNA is TGTGCCACCAGCAAACCGGGACGGTCATGGACTGAAGCTTTCTTT. Amino acids: CATSKPGRSWTEAFF.

This sequence joins TRBV9 and TRBJ1-3; unclear D gene. The ends were cut back, 4 bases at V and 4 bases at J, with 9 bases in the middle. CDR1 is SGDLS and CDR2 is YYNGEE in the germline V gene. The CDR3 totals 13 residues. The chain's CDR3 is CASSLLSGNTIYF. DNA for the CDR3: TGTGCCAGCAGCCTGCTCTCCGGAAACACCATATATTTT.

The CDR3 coding sequence is TGCGCCAGCAGCTTGGTCGCCGGAATGAACACTGAAGCTTTCTTT. As protein: CASSLVAGMNTEAFF. V gene TRBV5-1 combines with J gene TRBJ1-1; D remains unclear. The CDR3 extends over 15 amino acids. V dropped 0 bases and J dropped 0 bases, with 9 bases sitting between them. In germline, CDR1 is SGHRS, CDR2 YFSETQ.

The chain uses TRBV2 and TRBJ2-6, with D maybe TRBD1 (5 bases). V was trimmed by 3 bases and J by 4 bases, leaving 10 bases between them. The germline gives CDR1 SNHLY, CDR2 FYNNEI. CDR3 length equals 15 residues. CDR3 DNA: TGTGCCAGCAGTGACAGGGAAATCGGGGCCAACGTCCTGACTTTC. Its translation: CASSDREIGANVLTF.

The V call is TRBV3-1 (or the pseudogene TRBV3-2), the J call TRBJ2-3; 9 bases are a match to TRBD2. Germline V CDR1 and CDR2: LGHDT, YNNKEL (reference sequence). The CDR3 covers 16 residues. V was clipped by 0 bases and J by 4 bases; unmatched bases: 5. CDR3: CASSQEAGGQADTQYF. The CDR3 coding sequence is TGTGCCAGCAGCCAAGAGGCGGGAGGGCAGGCAGATACGCAGTATTTT.

V gene TRBV6-5 combines with J gene TRBJ1-1; no reliable D call. V was pared by 0 bases and J by 1 base, with 12 bases between. The CDR3 spans 16 residues. The germline gives CDR1 MNHEY, CDR2 SVGAGI. The CDR3 DNA reads TGTGCCAGCAGTTACTCGATCCACAACGCGAACACTGAAGCTTTCTTT. This translates into CASSYSIHNANTEAFF.

J is TRBJ1-4 and V is TRBV11-2, with unresolved D. This CDR3 has 13 amino acids. Per germline, CDR1 SGHAT and CDR2 FQNNGV. The V and J ends lost 3 bases and 3 bases respectively, with 5 bases between them. The CDR3 loop is CASSLKANEKLFF. The CDR3 coding sequence is TGTGCCAGCAGCTTGAAGGCTAATGAAAAACTGTTTTTT.

The chain is built from TRBV21-1 and TRBJ1-1; the table assigns TRBD1, which was not confirmed against the DNA. TRBV21-1 counts as a pseudogene. The CDR3 runs to 16 residues. CDR3 residues: CASSTTGGLWGTEAFF. The CDR3 DNA follows: TGTGCCAGCAGCACGACAGGGGGCCTGTGGGGCACTGAAGCTTTCTTT.

This clone was counted a single time. The J gene is TRBJ2-7, the V gene TRBV5-1; D remains ambiguous. V lost 2 bases to trimming and J lost 3 bases, with 9 bases between them. The germline CDR1 and CDR2 sequences are SGHRS and YFSETQ. The CDR3 totals 13 residues. The CDR3 region has the DNA TGCGCCAGCAGCTTTTCAGGATACTACGAGCAGTACTTC. Residues: CASSFSGYYEQYF.